This record looks at one T cell receptor (beta chain) sequence and its context. What it recognizes is unknown. The donors (healthy individuals) were bone marrow donors. The sample is drawn from a study of cytomegalovirus exposure and HLA in healthy donors. General observations from the study: Whilst most TCR sequences proved rare, a subset of public TCRs occurred across many donors. Within a later analysis, the majority of CMV-associated TCR beta chains appeared HLA-restricted. Later analysis associated a missense DCLRE1C variant with TCR beta V- and J-gene trimming.

The study ran its PCR with 60 Vbeta and 13 Jbeta primers. Clones were sequenced by immunoSEQ multiplex PCR, and TCRdb holds only the in-frame ones, with some missing. Of around 97,000 clones in the sample, about three quarters were seen once. V lost 5 bases and J lost 3; bases outside the gene matches: 7. The germline gives CDR1 SGHVS, CDR2 FQNEAQ. There are 15 residues in the CDR3. The V gene is TRBV7-8, the J gene TRBJ2-3; 8 nucleotides match TRBD1. Sequencing was done on a sample of PBMCs. This TCR came from a man between 35 and 55 years old in good health and CMV-seronegative. The CDR3 reads CASSKGQVVTDTQYF. The CDR3 DNA reads as TGTGCCAGCAGCAAGGGACAGGTGGTAACAGATACGCAGTATTTT.